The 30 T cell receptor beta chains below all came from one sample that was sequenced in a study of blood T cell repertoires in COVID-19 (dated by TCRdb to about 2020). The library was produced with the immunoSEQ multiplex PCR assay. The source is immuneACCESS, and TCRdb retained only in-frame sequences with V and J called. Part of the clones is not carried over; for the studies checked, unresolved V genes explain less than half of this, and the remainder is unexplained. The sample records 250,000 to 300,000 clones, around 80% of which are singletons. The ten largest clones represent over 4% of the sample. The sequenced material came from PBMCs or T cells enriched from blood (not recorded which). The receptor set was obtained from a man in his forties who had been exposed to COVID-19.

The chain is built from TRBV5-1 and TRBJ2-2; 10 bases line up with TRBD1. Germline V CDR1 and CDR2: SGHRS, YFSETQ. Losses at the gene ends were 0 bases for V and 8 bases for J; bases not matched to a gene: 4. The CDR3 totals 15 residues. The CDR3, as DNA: TGCGCCAGCAGCTTGGGACAGGGGGCTTCGGGGGAGCTGTTTTTT. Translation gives CASSLGQGASGELFF.

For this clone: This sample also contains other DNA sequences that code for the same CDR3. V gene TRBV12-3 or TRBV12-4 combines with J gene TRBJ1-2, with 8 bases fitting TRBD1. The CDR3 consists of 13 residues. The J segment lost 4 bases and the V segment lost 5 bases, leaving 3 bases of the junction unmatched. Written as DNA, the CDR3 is TGTGCCAGCAGTCTAACAGGGGGCTATGGCTACACCTTC. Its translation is CASSLTGGYGYTF.

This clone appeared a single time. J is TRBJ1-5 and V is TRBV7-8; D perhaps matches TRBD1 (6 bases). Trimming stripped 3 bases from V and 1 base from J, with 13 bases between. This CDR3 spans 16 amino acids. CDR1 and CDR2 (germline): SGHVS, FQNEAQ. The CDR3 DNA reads TGTGCCAGCAGCTTTTTGGGGGCGCCGAGCAATCAGCCCCAGCATTTT. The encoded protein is CASSFLGAPSNQPQHF.

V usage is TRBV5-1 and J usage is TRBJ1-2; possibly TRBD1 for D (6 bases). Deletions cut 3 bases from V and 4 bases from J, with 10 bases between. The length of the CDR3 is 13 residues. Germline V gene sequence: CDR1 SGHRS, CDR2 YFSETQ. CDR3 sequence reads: CASSSGEGYGYTF. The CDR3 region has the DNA TGCGCCAGCAGCTCAGGGGAAGGCTATGGCTACACCTTC.

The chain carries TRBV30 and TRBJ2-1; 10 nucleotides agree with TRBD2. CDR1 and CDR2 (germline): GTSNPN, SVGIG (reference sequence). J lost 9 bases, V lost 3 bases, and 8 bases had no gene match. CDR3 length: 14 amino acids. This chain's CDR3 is CAWSLTSGIGEQFF. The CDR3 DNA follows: TGTGCCTGGAGCCTTACTAGCGGGATCGGTGAGCAGTTCTTC.

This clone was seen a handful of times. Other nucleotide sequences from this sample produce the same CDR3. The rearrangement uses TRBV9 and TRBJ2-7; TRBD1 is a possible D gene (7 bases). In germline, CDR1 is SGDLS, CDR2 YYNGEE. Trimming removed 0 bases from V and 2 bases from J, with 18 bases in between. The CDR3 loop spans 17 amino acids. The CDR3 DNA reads TGTGCCAGCAGCGTAGAGGGAGGATGGGACAGTCCCTACGAGCAGTACTTC. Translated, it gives CASSVEGGWDSPYEQYF.

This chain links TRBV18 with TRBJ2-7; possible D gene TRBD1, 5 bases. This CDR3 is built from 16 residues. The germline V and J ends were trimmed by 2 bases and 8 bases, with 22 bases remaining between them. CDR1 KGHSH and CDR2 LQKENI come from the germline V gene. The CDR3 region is CASSPRGDLSGLQQYF. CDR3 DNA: TGTGCCAGCTCACCAAGGGGTGATCTGTCAGGGCTCCAGCAGTACTTC.

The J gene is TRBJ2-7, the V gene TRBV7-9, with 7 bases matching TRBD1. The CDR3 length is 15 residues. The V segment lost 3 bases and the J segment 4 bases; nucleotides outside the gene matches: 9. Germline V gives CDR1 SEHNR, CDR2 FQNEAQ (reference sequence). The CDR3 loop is CASSFSDGTAYEQYF. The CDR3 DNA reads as TGTGCCAGCAGCTTCTCTGACGGGACAGCGTACGAGCAGTACTTC.

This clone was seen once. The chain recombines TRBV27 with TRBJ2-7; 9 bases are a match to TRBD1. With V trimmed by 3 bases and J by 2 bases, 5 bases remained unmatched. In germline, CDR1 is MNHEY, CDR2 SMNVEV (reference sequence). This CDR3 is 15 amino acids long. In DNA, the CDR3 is TGTGCCAGCAGTTTCACCGGACAGGGGCCCTACGAGCAGTACTTC. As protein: CASSFTGQGPYEQYF.

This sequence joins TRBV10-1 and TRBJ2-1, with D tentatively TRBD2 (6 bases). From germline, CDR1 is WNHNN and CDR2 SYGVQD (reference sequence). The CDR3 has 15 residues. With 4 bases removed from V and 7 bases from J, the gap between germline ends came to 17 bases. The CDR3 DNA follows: TGCGCCAGCAGTGGGGCCGGCGGGGCGGGAAATGAGCAGTTCTTC. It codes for CASSGAGGAGNEQFF.

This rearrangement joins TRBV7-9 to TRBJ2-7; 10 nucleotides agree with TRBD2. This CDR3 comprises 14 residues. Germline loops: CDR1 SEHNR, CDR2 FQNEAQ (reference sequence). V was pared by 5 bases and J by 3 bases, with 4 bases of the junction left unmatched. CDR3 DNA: TGTGCCAGCAGCATACGGACTAGCGGCTACGAGCAGTACTTC. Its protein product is CASSIRTSGYEQYF.

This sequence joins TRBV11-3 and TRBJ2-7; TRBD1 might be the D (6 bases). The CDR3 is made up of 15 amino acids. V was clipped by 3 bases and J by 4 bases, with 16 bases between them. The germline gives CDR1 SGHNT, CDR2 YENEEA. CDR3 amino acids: CASSLDRIKLYEQYF. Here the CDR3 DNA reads TGTGCCAGCAGCTTGGACAGAATAAAGCTATACGAGCAGTACTTC.

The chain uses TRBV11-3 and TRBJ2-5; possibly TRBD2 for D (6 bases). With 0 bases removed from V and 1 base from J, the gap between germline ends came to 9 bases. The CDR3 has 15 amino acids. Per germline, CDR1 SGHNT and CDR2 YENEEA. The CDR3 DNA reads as TGTGCCAGCAGCTTAGATGGGACTTCCCAAGAGACCCAGTACTTC. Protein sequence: CASSLDGTSQETQYF.

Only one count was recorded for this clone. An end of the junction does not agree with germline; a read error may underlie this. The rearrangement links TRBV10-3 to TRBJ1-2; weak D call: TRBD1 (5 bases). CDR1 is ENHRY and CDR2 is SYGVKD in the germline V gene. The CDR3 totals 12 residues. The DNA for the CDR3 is TGTGCCATCGCTGGGGCTACCTATGACTACACCTTC. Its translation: CAIAGATYDYTF.

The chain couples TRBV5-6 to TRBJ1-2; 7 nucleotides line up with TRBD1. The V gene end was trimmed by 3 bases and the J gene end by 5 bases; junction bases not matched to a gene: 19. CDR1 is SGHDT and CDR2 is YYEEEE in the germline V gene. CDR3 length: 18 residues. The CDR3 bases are TGTGCCAGCAGCTCCATTATGGGACAGTCGGGCGATCGGTATGGCTACACCTTC. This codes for CASSSIMGQSGDRYGYTF.

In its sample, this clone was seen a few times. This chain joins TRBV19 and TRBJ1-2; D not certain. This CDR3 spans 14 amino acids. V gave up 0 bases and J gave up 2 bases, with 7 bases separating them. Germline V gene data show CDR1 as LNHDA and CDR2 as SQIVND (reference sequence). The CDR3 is CASSIEGRNYGYTF. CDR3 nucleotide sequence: TGTGCCAGTAGTATAGAGGGCAGAAACTATGGCTACACCTTC.

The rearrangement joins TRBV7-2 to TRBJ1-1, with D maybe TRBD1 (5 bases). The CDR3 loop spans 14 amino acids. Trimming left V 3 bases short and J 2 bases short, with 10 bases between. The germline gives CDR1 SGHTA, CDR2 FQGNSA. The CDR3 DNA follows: TGTGCCAGCAGCTTGTGGGGCGGAAACACTGAAGCTTTCTTT. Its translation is CASSLWGGNTEAFF.

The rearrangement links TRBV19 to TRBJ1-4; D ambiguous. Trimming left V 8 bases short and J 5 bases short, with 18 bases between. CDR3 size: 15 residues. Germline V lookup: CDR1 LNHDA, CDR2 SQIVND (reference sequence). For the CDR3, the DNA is TGTGCCAGTTCCCTTTGGCAGTACCAGAATGAAAAACTGTTTTTT. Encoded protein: CASSLWQYQNEKLFF.

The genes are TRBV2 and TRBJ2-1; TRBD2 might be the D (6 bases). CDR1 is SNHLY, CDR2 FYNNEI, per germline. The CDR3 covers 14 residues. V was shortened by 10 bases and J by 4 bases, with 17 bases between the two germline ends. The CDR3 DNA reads TGTGCCATCCTCCGGGTAGCGGAGTACAATGAGCAGTTCTTC. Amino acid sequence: CAILRVAEYNEQFF.

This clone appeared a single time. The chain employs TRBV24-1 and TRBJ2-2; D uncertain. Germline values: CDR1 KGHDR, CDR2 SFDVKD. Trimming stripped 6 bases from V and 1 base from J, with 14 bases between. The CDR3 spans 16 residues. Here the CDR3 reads CATSHFGSGNTGELFF. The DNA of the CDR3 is TGTGCCACCAGTCACTTCGGATCGGGGAACACCGGGGAGCTGTTTTTT.

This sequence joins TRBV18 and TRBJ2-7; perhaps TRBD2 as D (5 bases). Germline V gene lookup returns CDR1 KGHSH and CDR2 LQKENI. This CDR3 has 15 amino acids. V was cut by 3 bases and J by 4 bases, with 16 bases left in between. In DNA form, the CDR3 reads TGTGCCAGCTCACCCGAGGCCCGGACTTCATACGAGCAGTACTTC. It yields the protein CASSPEARTSYEQYF.

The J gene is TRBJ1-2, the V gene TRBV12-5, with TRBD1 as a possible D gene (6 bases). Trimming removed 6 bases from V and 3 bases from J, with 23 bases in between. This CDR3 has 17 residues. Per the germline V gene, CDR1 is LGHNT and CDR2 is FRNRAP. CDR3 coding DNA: TGTGCTAGTGGGGGAACCTCGACAGGCCGAACTGACTATGGCTACACCTTC. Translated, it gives CASGGTSTGRTDYGYTF.

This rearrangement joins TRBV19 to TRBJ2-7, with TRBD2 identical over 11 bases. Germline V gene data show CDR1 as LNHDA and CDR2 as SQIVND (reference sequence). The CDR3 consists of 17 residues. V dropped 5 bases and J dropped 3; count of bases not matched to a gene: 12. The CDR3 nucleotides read TGTGCCAGTAGTGGGGGGTCTAGCGGGAGGAAACGCTACGAGCAGTACTTC. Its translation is CASSGGSSGRKRYEQYF.

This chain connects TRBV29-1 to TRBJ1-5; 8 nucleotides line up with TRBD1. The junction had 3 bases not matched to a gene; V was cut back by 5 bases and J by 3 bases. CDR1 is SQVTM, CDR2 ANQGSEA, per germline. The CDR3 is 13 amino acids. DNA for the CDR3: TGCAGCGTTCAGGGGGCGGCCAATCAGCCCCAGCATTTT. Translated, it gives CSVQGAANQPQHF.

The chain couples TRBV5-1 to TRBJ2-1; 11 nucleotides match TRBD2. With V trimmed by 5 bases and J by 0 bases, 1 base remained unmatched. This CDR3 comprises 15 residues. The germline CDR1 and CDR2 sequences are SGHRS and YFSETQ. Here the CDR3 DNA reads TGCGCCAGCAGTAGCGGGAGGGACTCCTACAATGAGCAGTTCTTC. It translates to CASSSGRDSYNEQFF. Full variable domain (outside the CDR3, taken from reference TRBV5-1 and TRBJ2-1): KAGVTQTPRYLIKTRGQQVTLSCSPISGHRSVSWYQQTPGQGLQFLFEYFSETQRNKGNFPGRFSGRQFSNSRSEMNVSTLELGDSALYLCASSSGRDSYNEQFFGPGTRLTVL.

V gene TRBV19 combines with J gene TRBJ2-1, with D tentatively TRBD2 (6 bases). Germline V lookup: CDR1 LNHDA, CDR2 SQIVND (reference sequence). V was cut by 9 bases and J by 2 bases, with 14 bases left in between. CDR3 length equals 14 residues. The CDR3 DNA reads TGTGCCAGCGGAGGCGGGAACACCTACAATGAGCAGTTCTTC. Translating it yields CASGGGNTYNEQFF.

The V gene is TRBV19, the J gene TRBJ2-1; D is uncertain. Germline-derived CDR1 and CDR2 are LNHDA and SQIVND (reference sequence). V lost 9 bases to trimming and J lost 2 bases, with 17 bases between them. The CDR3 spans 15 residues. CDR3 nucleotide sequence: TGTGCCAGCTCCTCGAGCGATCTACCCTACAATGAGCAGTTCTTC. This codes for CASSSSDLPYNEQFF. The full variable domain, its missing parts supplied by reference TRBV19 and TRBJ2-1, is DGGITQSPKYLFRKEGQNVTLSCEQNLNHDAMYWYRQDPGQGLRLIYYSQIVNDFQKGDIAEGYSVSREKKESFPLTVTSAQKNPTAFYLCASSSSDLPYNEQFFGPGTRLTVL.

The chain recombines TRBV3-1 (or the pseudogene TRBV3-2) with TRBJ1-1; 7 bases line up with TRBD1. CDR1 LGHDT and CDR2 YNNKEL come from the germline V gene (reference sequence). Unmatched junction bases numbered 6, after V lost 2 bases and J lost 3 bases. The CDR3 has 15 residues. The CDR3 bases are TGTGCCAGCAGCCAAAGGCAGGGGGGAGACACTGAAGCTTTCTTT. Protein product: CASSQRQGGDTEAFF.

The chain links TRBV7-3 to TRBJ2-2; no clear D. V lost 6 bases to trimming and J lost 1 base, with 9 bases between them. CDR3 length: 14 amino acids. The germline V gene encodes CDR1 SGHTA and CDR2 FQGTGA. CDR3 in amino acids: CASRLLGNTGELFF. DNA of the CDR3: TGTGCCAGCAGGCTCCTAGGGAACACCGGGGAGCTGTTTTTT.

CDR3 DNA: TGTGCCAGCTCACCGGCGGCCGGGTTGGGCAATCAGCCCCAGCATTTT. It encodes CASSPAAGLGNQPQHF. The genes are TRBV18 and TRBJ1-5; D remains unclear. Per the germline V gene, CDR1 is KGHSH and CDR2 is LQKENI. The V end was cut by 3 bases, the J end by 2 bases, with 14 bases between. The CDR3 runs 16 residues.